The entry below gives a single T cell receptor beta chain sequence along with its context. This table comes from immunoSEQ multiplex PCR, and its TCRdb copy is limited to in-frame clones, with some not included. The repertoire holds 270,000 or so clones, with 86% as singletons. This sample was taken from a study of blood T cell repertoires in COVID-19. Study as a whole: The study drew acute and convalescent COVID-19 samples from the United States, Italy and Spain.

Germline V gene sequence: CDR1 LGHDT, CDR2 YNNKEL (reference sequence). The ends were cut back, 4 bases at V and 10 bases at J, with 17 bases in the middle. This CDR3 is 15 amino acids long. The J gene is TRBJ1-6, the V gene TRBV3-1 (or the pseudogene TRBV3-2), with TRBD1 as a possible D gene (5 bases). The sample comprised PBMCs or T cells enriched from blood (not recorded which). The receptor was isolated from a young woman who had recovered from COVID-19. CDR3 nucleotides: TGTGCCAGCAGCCCACAGGTGTCCCTCCCGTCACCCCTCCACTTT. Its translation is CASSPQVSLPSPLHF.